This TCR beta chain emerged from a study of T-cell reconstitution after alpha-beta-depleted transplantation in children. Study results and limitations: At one year after transplant, newly produced T cells mostly accounted for T-cell counts and diversity. Several hundred rapidly expanded clones from non-depleted graft cells reportedly supplied alpha-beta T cells about two months post-transplant.

Researchers prepared the TCRbeta library using unique molecular identifiers, the study reports. TCRdb fed the PCR reads into MiXCR, producing one record per CDR3 protein. The repertoire holds 6,500 to 8,000 distinct CDR3 sequences, with approximately 31% as singletons. With regard to this clonotype: Its antigen is undetermined.

There are 16 residues in the CDR3. V shed 5 bases, J shed 5 bases, and the junction held 12 bases outside the gene matches. This specimen consisted of peripheral blood, obtained 60 days after TCRalphabeta/CD19-depleted stem cell transplant. V gene TRBV12-3 or TRBV12-4 combines with J gene TRBJ2-5; 9 bases agree with TRBD2. The TCR sequence derives from a boy under three years old who had a stem cell transplant for SCID, so the T cells may come from the graft donor. CDR3 in DNA: TGTGCCAGCAGTGTCGGGACTAGCCGTAAGGTGGAGACCCAGTACTTC. This translates into CASSVGTSRKVETQYF.